The text below deals with one T cell receptor beta chain. Its antigen remains undetermined. Base quality data are lacking; no much larger clone is found one base away. CDR1 and CDR2 are read off the germline V gene (reference sequence) as GTSNPN and SVGIG. The junction carries 9 bases between V and J, which are trimmed by 4 bases and 0 bases respectively. Including the terminal cysteine and phenylalanine, the CDR3 comprises 13 residues. Only the CDR3 DNA stays, 39 bases, in frame from base 1. Sorted unstimulated T cells and proliferating T cells recovered from mixed lymphocyte reactions underwent TCRbeta CDR3 sequencing. Fresh whole blood from around 10 HLA-typed healthy donors was used as the source from which PBMCs were isolated. The data were taken from a study of siplizumab effects on memory and regulatory T cells (dated by TCRdb to the late 2010s). Describing the broader study: The study looked at the effect of siplizumab, an anti-CD2 antibody, on alloreactive T-cell subsets in allogeneic mixed lymphocyte reactions made from human PBMCs.

Paper-wide results and their limitations: Because sequences below about 10^-5 frequency were poorly captured, only a minor fraction of alloreactive clones could be mapped to unstimulated subsets. Among mappable alloreactive CD4+ clones, an average Treg-derived fraction of roughly 71% was observed with siplizumab, compared with approximately 25% in control reactions. For roughly 75-95% of proliferating CD4+ or CD8+ clones, no naive or memory phenotype could be assigned. Greater diversity appeared to be present in unstimulated naive T cells than in memory T cells, and a substantial contribution to the alloresponse seemed to be made by naive cells. Whether proliferating Tregs from siplizumab cultures actually had suppressive function was not functionally confirmed. The cumulative frequency of alloreactive sequences traceable to unstimulated CD4+ memory T cells was significantly reduced by siplizumab.

The library was produced with the immunoSEQ multiplex PCR assay. About 10^5 TCR templates per sample were assayed by the deep sequencing platform. Genomic DNA extracted from sorted T cells was used for TCRbeta CDR3 sequencing. In the original analysis: The R programming language was used for clonal analysis of the TCRbeta CDR3 data. Alloreactive CD4+ and CD8+ clones were defined by comparing unstimulated samples with post-reaction CFSE-low samples. Regulatory or non-regulatory origin was assigned to alloreactive CD4+ clones by matching of sequences to sorted unstimulated Treg and non-Treg repertoires. Imported from immuneACCESS, the table was reduced by TCRdb to in-frame sequences with V and J called. These copies leave out some clones; in studies compared against another copy, an unresolved V gene accounts for under half, and the cause of the remainder is not known. The V and J calls and clone size come from that table; D and trimming were worked out from the DNA. Present in this sample are 80,000 to 130,000 clones, about 90% of which were seen just once. The top ten constitute about 2.6% of the sample.

The sample taken for sequencing was CD4+ T cells sorted from blood. This sequence was found in a human donor in good health. Some clones in this sample may be carry-over from other donors' samples. The sequence is built from TRBV30 and TRBJ2-5, and TRBD2 may be the D gene, going by 6 matching bases. The bases read TGTGCCTGGATTGCGGGAAACCAAGAGACCCAGTACTTC. The resulting protein is CAWIAGNQETQYF.